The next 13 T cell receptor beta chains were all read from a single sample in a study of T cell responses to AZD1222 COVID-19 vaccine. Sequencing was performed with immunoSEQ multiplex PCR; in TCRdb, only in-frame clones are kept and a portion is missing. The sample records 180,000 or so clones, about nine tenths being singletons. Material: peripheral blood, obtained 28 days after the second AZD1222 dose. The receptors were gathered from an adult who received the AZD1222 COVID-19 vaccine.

The CDR3 coding sequence is TGTGCCAGCAGTGCAGGCAGCCAAGAGACCCAGTACTTC. This encodes CASSAGSQETQYF. V and J are TRBV2 and TRBJ2-5, with D unclear. The germline V and J ends were trimmed by 4 bases and 1 base, with 7 bases remaining between them. CDR1 and CDR2 (germline): SNHLY, FYNNEI. This CDR3 comprises 13 residues.

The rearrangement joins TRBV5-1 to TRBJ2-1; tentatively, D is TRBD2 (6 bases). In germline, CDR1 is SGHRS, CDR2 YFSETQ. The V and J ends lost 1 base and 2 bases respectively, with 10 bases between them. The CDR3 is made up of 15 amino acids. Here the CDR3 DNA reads TGCGCCAGCAGCTTGTTTCGCGGGACCTACAATGAGCAGTTCTTC. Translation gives CASSLFRGTYNEQFF.

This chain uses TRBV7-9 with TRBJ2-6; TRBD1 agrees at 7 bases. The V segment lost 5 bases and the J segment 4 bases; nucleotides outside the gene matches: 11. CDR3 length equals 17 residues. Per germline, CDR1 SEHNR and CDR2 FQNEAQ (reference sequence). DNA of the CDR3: TGTGCCAGCAGCCCGCCACAGGGGAGAGACGGGGCCAACGTCCTGACTTTC. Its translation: CASSPPQGRDGANVLTF.

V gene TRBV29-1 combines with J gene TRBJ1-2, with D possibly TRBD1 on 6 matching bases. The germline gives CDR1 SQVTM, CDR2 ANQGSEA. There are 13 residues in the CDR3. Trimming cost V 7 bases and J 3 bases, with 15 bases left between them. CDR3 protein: CSASDSLYYGYTF. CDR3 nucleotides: TGCAGCGCCTCGGACAGCCTTTACTATGGCTACACCTTC.

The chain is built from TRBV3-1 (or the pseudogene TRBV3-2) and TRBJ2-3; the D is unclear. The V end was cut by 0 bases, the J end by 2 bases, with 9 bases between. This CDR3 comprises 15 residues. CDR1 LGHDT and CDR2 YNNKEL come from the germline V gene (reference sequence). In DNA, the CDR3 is TGTGCCAGCAGCCAAGATCTATGGACCACAGATACGCAGTATTTT. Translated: CASSQDLWTTDTQYF.

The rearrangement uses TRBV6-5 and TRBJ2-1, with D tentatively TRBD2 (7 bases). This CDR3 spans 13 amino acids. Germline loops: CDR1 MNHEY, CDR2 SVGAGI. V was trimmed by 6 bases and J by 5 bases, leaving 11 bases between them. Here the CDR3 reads CASSRGGDNEQFF. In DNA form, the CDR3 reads TGTGCCAGCAGCCGAGGGGGGGACAATGAGCAGTTCTTC.

The CDR3 loop reads CASSEVRVTQPQHF. CDR3 DNA: TGTGCCAGCAGTGAAGTCAGGGTGACGCAGCCCCAGCATTTT. V is TRBV6-1 and J is TRBJ1-5, with a weak D call TRBD1 (5 bases). The germline CDR1 and CDR2 sequences are MNHNS and SASEGT. The CDR3 has 14 residues. V was clipped by 1 base and J by 7 bases, with 11 bases between them.

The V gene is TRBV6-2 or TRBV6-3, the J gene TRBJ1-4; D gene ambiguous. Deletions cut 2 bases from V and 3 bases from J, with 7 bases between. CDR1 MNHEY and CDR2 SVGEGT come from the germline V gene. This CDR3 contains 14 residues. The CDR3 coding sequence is TGTGCCAGCAGTTACCGGGTAGCTAATGAAAAACTGTTTTTT. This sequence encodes CASSYRVANEKLFF.

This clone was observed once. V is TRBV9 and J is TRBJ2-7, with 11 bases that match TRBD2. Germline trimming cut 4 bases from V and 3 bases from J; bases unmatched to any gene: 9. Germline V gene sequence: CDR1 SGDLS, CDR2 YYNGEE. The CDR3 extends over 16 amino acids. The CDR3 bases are TGTGCCAGCAGCCCAGCCGGGACTAGCGGTGTCTACGAGCAGTACTTC. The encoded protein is CASSPAGTSGVYEQYF.

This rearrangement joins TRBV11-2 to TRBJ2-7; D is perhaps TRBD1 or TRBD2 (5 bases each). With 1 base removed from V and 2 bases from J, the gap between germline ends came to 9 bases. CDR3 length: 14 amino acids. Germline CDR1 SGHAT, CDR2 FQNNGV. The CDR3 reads CASSLGDGAYEQYF. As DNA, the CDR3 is TGTGCCAGCAGCTTAGGGGACGGAGCCTACGAGCAGTACTTC.

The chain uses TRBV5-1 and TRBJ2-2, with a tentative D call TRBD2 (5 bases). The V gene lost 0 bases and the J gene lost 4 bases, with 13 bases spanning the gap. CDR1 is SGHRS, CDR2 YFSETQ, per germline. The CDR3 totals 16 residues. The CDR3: CASSLVSGFSTGELFF. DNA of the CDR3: TGCGCCAGCAGCTTGGTGTCGGGGTTCAGCACCGGGGAGCTGTTTTTT.

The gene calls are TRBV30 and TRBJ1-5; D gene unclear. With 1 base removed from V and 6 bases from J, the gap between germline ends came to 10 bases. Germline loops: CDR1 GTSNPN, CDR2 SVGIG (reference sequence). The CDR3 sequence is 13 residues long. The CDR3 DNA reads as TGTGCCTGGAGTGACACCATTTCTCAGCCCCAGCATTTT. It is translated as CAWSDTISQPQHF.

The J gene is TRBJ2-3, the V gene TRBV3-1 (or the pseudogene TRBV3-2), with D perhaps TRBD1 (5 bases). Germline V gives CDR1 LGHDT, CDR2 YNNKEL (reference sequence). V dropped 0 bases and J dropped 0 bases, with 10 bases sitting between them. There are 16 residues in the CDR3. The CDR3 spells CASSQDPGQSTDTQYF. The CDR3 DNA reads TGTGCCAGCAGCCAAGATCCCGGACAAAGCACAGATACGCAGTATTTT.